Listed below are T cell receptor beta chains from one sample, sequenced in a study of blood T cell repertoires in COVID-19. Profiled with immunoSEQ multiplex PCR; TCRdb holds only in-frame clones, not every one. The sample records approximately 61,000 clones, 65% to 90% being singletons. Sequenced input: peripheral blood. The receptor set was obtained from a man between 45 and 60 years old with COVID-19, enrolled during active disease. The CDR3 runs from the conserved cysteine through the conserved F or W. The D gene is left open where the match is weak. Only some rows state a clone size, as once, few, many or a class for expanded clones.

>TRBV5-1|TRBD1|-|17|TRBJ1-2
CASSSGTGHLANYGYTF
TGCGCCAGCAGCTCCGGGACAGGGCATCTAGCTAACTATGGCTACACCTTC
>TRBV6-5|TRBD1|-|14|TRBJ2-3
CASRHGQGRNTQYF
TGTGCCAGCAGACACGGACAGGGGCGGAATACGCAGTATTTT
>TRBV11-2|TRBD1|-|14|TRBJ2-7
CASSSRDRGGEQYF
TGTGCCAGCAGCTCCCGGGACAGGGGTGGGGAGCAGTACTTC
>TRBV2|TRBD2|-|16|TRBJ2-1
CASSPTSATAYNEQFF
TGTGCCAGCAGTCCTACTAGCGCGACCGCCTACAATGAGCAGTTCTTC
>TRBV24-1|-|-|14|TRBJ1-2
CATSDSGASDGYTF
TGTGCCACCAGTGATTCCGGCGCAAGCGACGGCTACACCTTC
>TRBV5-1|TRBD1|-|15|TRBJ2-2
CASSLVAGGNGELFF
TGCGCCAGCAGCTTGGTCGCAGGGGGTAACGGGGAGCTGTTTTTT
>TRBV19|-|-|16|TRBJ2-2
CASSLLGSANTGELFF
TGTGCCAGCTCATTGCTAGGTTCCGCGAACACCGGGGAGCTGTTTTTT
>TRBV30|-|-|14|TRBJ2-1
CAWERVGSYNEQFF
TGTGCCTGGGAGCGGGTAGGCTCCTACAATGAGCAGTTCTTC
>TRBV19|-|-|12|TRBJ1-5
CASTEGWEPQHF
TGTGCCAGTACGGAGGGTTGGGAGCCCCAGCATTTT
>TRBV28|TRBD1|-|15|TRBJ1-5
CASSLVGDRGGPQHF
TGTGCCAGCAGTTTGGTCGGGGACAGGGGGGGGCCCCAGCATTTT
>TRBV11-2|TRBD2|few|17|TRBJ2-5
CASSSTSGGGGAETQYF
TGTGCCAGCAGCTCCACCTCGGGGGGAGGAGGGGCGGAGACCCAGTACTTC
>TRBV19|-|few|12|TRBJ1-2
CASRPANYGYTF
TGTGCCAGTAGGCCAGCTAACTATGGCTACACCTTC
>TRBV6-2/TRBV6-3|-|-|14|TRBJ1-5
CASSYGGGNQPQHF
TGTGCCAGCAGTTACGGGGGGGGCAATCAGCCCCAGCATTTT
>TRBV29-1|-|-|17|TRBJ2-1
CSVEDPSGGGSYNEQFF
TGCAGCGTTGAAGATCCTTCAGGGGGAGGCTCCTACAATGAGCAGTTCTTC
>TRBV4-3|TRBD2|-|16|TRBJ2-1
CASSQDSGSSYNEQFF
TGCGCCAGCAGCCAAGATAGCGGGAGCTCCTACAATGAGCAGTTCTTC
>TRBV19|TRBD2|-|15|TRBJ2-1
CASTGSSLADNEQFF
TGTGCCAGTACCGGTTCATCCCTAGCGGACAATGAGCAGTTCTTC
>TRBV28|-|once|13|TRBJ1-1
CASSLSGSNEAFF
TGTGCCAGCAGTCTCTCGGGAAGCAATGAAGCTTTCTTT
>TRBV29-1|-|-|12|TRBJ1-1
CSGEQGSTEAFF
TGCAGCGGGGAACAGGGTTCCACTGAAGCTTTCTTT
>TRBV7-3|TRBD2|few|16|TRBJ2-1
CASSASTSGRANEQFF
TGTGCCAGCAGCGCTTCGACTAGCGGGCGGGCGAATGAGCAGTTCTTC
>TRBV23-1|-|-|18|TRBJ2-1
CASSQSYSFRSSYNEQFF
TGCGCCAGCAGTCAATCGTACTCTTTCCGGAGCTCCTACAATGAGCAGTTCTTC
>TRBV28|TRBD1|few|16|TRBJ1-6
CASSLWAGGPNSPLHF
TGTGCCAGCAGTTTATGGGCAGGGGGACCTAATTCACCCCTCCACTTT
>TRBV27|TRBD1|few|17|TRBJ1-2
CASSLSYRDRGPYGYTF
TGTGCCAGCAGTTTATCCTACAGGGACAGGGGGCCCTATGGCTACACCTTC
>TRBV7-6|-|-|17|TRBJ1-1
CASSLLGWGGMNTEAFF
TGTGCCAGCAGCTTATTAGGTTGGGGCGGAATGAACACTGAAGCTTTCTTT
>TRBV9|TRBD1|-|17|TRBJ2-5
CASSVGGRGRGTETQYF
TGTGCCAGCAGCGTAGGGGGCAGGGGGCGCGGGACGGAGACCCAGTACTTC
>TRBV5-1|TRBD1|-|17|TRBJ2-3
CASTKRGDRTFTDTQYF
TGCGCCAGCACCAAAAGGGGGGACAGGACCTTCACAGATACGCAGTATTTT
>TRBV5-1|TRBD2|-|12|TRBJ2-3
CASRLAGDTQYF
TGCGCCAGCCGCTTAGCGGGAGATACGCAGTATTTT